Listed below are T cell receptor beta chains from one sample, sequenced in a study of shared clonotypes between healthy human individuals. The data were produced by immunoSEQ multiplex PCR, yet TCRdb's version contains in-frame clones alone and is incomplete. This table holds 1.5 million to 1.9 million clones, approximately 98% found once. The sequenced sample consisted of naive CD4+ T cells sorted from blood. These TCRs come from a young man in good health. Both conserved end residues are part of each CDR3. D genes are given only for firm matches. Not every row has a clone size; where given, it reads once, few, many or a size class.

- | TRBJ2-7 | - | 13 | TRBV6-5 | TGTGCCAGCAGTTACGGTAACAACTACGAGCAGTACTTC | CASSYGNNYEQYF
- | TRBJ2-5 | TRBD2 | 15 | TRBV5-1 | TGCGCCAGCAGCGGCCAACCAGCGGGGGAAGAGACCCAGTACTTC | CASSGQPAGEETQYF
- | TRBJ2-1 | TRBD2 | 18 | TRBV5-1 | TGCGCCAGCAGCCTACCGCGGCTAGCGGGAGAAAGAGACAATGAGCAGTTCTTC | CASSLPRLAGERDNEQFF
- | TRBJ2-7 | TRBD2 | 13 | TRBV2 | TGTGCCAGCCGTACTAGCGGGAGGGACGAGCAGTACTTC | CASRTSGRDEQYF
- | TRBJ2-1 | - | 13 | TRBV11-2 | TGTGCCAGCACCACTAACTCCTACAATGAGCAGTTCTTC | CASTTNSYNEQFF
- | TRBJ1-1 | - | 13 | TRBV6-1 | TGTGCCAGCAGTGAAAAGTGGAACACTGAAGCTTTCTTT | CASSEKWNTEAFF
- | TRBJ2-7 | TRBD2 | 14 | TRBV5-4 | TGTGCCAGCAAATCTGCGGGGGGTCCCTACGAGCAGTACTTC | CASKSAGGPYEQYF
- | TRBJ2-7 | - | 14 | TRBV5-1 | TGCGCCAGCAGCACACTCTTGTCCCCAAACGAGCAGTACTTC | CASSTLLSPNEQYF
- | TRBJ1-2 | TRBD1 | 14 | TRBV5-1 | TGCGCCAGCAGCTTGGCTGACAGGGGGTACGGCTACACCTTC | CASSLADRGYGYTF
- | TRBJ2-2 | - | 11 | TRBV5-1 | TGCGCCACAGTGAACACCGGGGAGCTGTTTTTT | CATVNTGELFF
once | TRBJ2-7 | - | 14 | TRBV11-2 | TGTGCCAGCAGCCCCCAGCCGGAATACTTCGAGCAGTACTTC | CASSPQPEYFEQYF
- | TRBJ1-1 | - | 17 | TRBV15 | TGTGCCACCAGCAGAGAGGAATGGGTCCGGGAAGTCACTGAAGCTTTCTTT | CATSREEWVREVTEAFF
once | TRBJ2-5 | TRBD1 | 14 | TRBV6-6 | TGTGCCAGCAGTTCCAGGGGGTACCAAGAGACCCAGTACTTC | CASSSRGYQETQYF
- | TRBJ2-3 | - | 15 | TRBV5-4 | TGTGCCAGCAGCTCGAAGATAGAACGAACAGATACGCAGTATTTT | CASSSKIERTDTQYF
- | TRBJ2-3 | - | 13 | TRBV5-1 | TGCGCCAGCAGCTTGCAGGTAGAAGATACGCAGTATTTT | CASSLQVEDTQYF
- | TRBJ2-7 | - | 11 | TRBV19 | TGTGCCAGTAGTTTTGGATACGAGCAGTACTTC | CASSFGYEQYF
once | TRBJ2-7 | TRBD2 | 18 | TRBV18 | TGTGCCAGCTCACCCCTCGGAGGGGGAGCGGGAGGGCCTGGCGAGCAGTACTTC | CASSPLGGGAGGPGEQYF
few | TRBJ1-2 | TRBD1 | 13 | TRBV2 | TGTGCCAGCAGTAGGACAGGGGACTATGGCTACACCTTC | CASSRTGDYGYTF
- | TRBJ2-7 | - | 13 | TRBV6-6 | TGTGCCATTAGGGAGGGGGGGTCCCACGAGCAGTACTTC | CAIREGGSHEQYF
- | TRBJ2-7 | TRBD2 | 15 | TRBV9 | TGTGCCAGCAGCGTAGGAAGCGGGGGTGCCTACGAGCAGTACTTC | CASSVGSGGAYEQYF
- | TRBJ2-7 | - | 15 | TRBV28 | TGTGCCAGCAGTTTACGAGGGAACTCTTGGGGCGAGCAGTACTTC | CASSLRGNSWGEQYF
- | TRBJ1-2 | - | 14 | TRBV6-5 | TGTGCCAGCAGTTACCTGGGGCCTGAAGGTGGCTACACCTTC | CASSYLGPEGGYTF
- | TRBJ2-1 | - | 12 | TRBV12-5 | TGTGCTAGTGGTTTTTTACTAGATCAGCAGTTCTTC | CASGFLLDQQFF
- | TRBJ2-7 | - | 15 | TRBV4-1 | TGCGCCAGCAGCCCTCTCCGCGGGGTCGACTACGAGCAGTACTTC | CASSPLRGVDYEQYF
once | TRBJ1-4 | - | 14 | TRBV7-6 | TGTGCCAGCAGCTATATAGATACAGGGTCGCCTCTGTTTTTT | CASSYIDTGSPLFF
- | TRBJ2-3 | - | 14 | TRBV6-1 | TGTGCCAGCAGTGAACACAGCCCCACAGATACGCAGTATTTT | CASSEHSPTDTQYF
- | TRBJ2-3 | TRBD2 | 16 | TRBV9 | TGTGCCAGCAGCGTAGGGGCTAGCGGGATCACAGATACGCAGTATTTT | CASSVGASGITDTQYF
- | TRBJ2-5 | - | 13 | TRBV7-8 | TGTGCCAGCAGCTTAGTAGGGGTAGAGACCCAGTACTTC | CASSLVGVETQYF
- | TRBJ2-7 | - | 13 | TRBV5-1 | TGCGCCAGCAGCGCAGACAAGCCCTACGAGCAGTACTTC | CASSADKPYEQYF
- | TRBJ2-7 | - | 15 | TRBV11-2 | TGTGCCAGCACCCCGTCTCAAGGGAGGCTCTACGAGCAGTACTTC | CASTPSQGRLYEQYF
- | TRBJ2-7 | - | 15 | TRBV2 | TGTGCCAGCCTGTTTCAACAGGGACTTGCCTCCGAGCAGTACTTC | CASLFQQGLASEQYF
- | TRBJ2-1 | - | 14 | TRBV7-9 | TGTGCCAGCAGCTTACCGGACCTCTACAATGAGCAGTTCTTC | CASSLPDLYNEQFF
- | TRBJ2-1 | - | 15 | TRBV7-2 | TGTGCCAGCAGCTTAGAGTTAGCGTCCCACAATGAGCAGTTCTTC | CASSLELASHNEQFF
- | TRBJ2-5 | - | 14 | TRBV29-1 | TGCAGCGTTGAAGCCGGGGCCGCGGGACAGACCCAGTACTTC | CSVEAGAAGQTQYF
- | TRBJ1-4 | - | 15 | TRBV4-1 | TGCGCCAGCAGCCAAGGTTCGAAATGGGGTGAAAAACTGTTTTTT | CASSQGSKWGEKLFF
- | TRBJ2-1 | - | 15 | TRBV11-2 | TGTGCCAGCAGCTTAGAAAGCGCCTCCTACAATGAGCAGTTCTTC | CASSLESASYNEQFF
- | TRBJ1-4 | - | 13 | TRBV29-1 | TGCAGCGTCGCCATAGTTACTAATGAAAAACTGTTTTTT | CSVAIVTNEKLFF
- | TRBJ2-5 | TRBD1 | 15 | TRBV16 | TGTGCCAGCAGCCAAAAGGGACAGGCATCAGAGACCCAGTACTTC | CASSQKGQASETQYF
- | TRBJ2-6 | - | 15 | TRBV5-1 | TGCGCCAGCAGCTTAATAGGGGTCGGGGCCAACGTCCTGACTTTC | CASSLIGVGANVLTF
- | TRBJ1-1 | TRBD1 | 14 | TRBV5-1 | TGCGCCAGCAGCAAAACAGGGGGCGGCACTGAAGCTTTCTTT | CASSKTGGGTEAFF
- | TRBJ2-7 | - | 12 | TRBV7-9 | TGTGCCAGCAGCGCCGTGGGTTACGAGCAGTACTTC | CASSAVGYEQYF
- | TRBJ2-1 | TRBD2 | 16 | TRBV5-1 | TGCGCCAGCAGCCCGGGCTTCGCGGGAGCGCTCAATGAGCAGTTCTTC | CASSPGFAGALNEQFF
once | TRBJ2-1 | - | 14 | TRBV29-1 | TGCAGCGTTACCTTCTGGGGGGAAAACAATGAGCAGTTCTTC | CSVTFWGENNEQFF
once | TRBJ2-2 | - | 15 | TRBV2 | TGTGCCAGCAGTGAGGTGGCACTGAACACCGGGGAGCTGTTTTTT | CASSEVALNTGELFF
- | TRBJ1-4 | - | 14 | TRBV5-1 | TGCGCCAGCAGCCGAGGGGAGACTAATGAAAAACTGTTTTTT | CASSRGETNEKLFF